A single sample is the source of the 15 T cell receptor beta chains below, sequenced in a study of blood T cell repertoires in COVID-19. TCRdb's copy holds only in-frame clones and misses some; the assay was immunoSEQ multiplex PCR. The sample shows 100,000 to 150,000 clones, 90% of them seen only once. The sequenced material came from peripheral blood. Every receptor here comes from a man aged 60 to 75 with COVID-19, enrolled during active disease.

V gene TRBV3-1 (or the pseudogene TRBV3-2) combines with J gene TRBJ2-7, with D unresolved. CDR3 length: 14 residues. V was cut by 5 bases and J by 5 bases, with 16 bases left in between. In germline, CDR1 is LGHDT, CDR2 YNNKEL (reference sequence). CDR3 sequence reads: CASSSHPNTHEQYF. The CDR3 bases are TGTGCCAGCAGCTCCCACCCGAACACCCACGAGCAGTACTTC.

The rearrangement links TRBV5-4 to TRBJ2-1; TRBD2 matches 8 bases. CDR3 length: 16 residues. The germline gives CDR1 SGHNT, CDR2 YYREEE (reference sequence). Unmatched junction bases numbered 13, after V lost 5 bases and J lost 6 bases. The CDR3 nucleotides read TGTGCCAGCAGTTTGAGGAGCGGGAGAGTTGGCAATGAGCAGTTCTTC. This encodes CASSLRSGRVGNEQFF.

This sequence joins TRBV5-1 and TRBJ1-1; tentatively, D is TRBD1 (5 bases). This CDR3 is 17 amino acids long. V was clipped by 1 base and J by 0 bases, with 16 bases between them. Germline V gene lookup returns CDR1 SGHRS and CDR2 YFSETQ. Here the CDR3 DNA reads TGCGCCAGCAGCTTGCGGCCGTTGGGACTGTTGAACACTGAAGCTTTCTTT. It is translated as CASSLRPLGLLNTEAFF.

The CDR3 DNA is TGTGCCAGCAGTCCGGGACTAGCGGGAAACTACAATGAGCAGTTCTTC. Translation: CASSPGLAGNYNEQFF. The chain couples TRBV28 to TRBJ2-1; 13 bases fit TRBD2. Losses at the gene ends were 5 bases for V and 3 bases for J; bases not matched to a gene: 4. Germline assignment: CDR1 MDHEN and CDR2 SYDVKM. There are 16 residues in the CDR3.

V and J are TRBV9 and TRBJ1-2; TRBD1 matches 7 bases. Germline V gene data show CDR1 as SGDLS and CDR2 as YYNGEE. CDR3 length: 15 residues. V shed 0 bases and J 4 bases; nucleotides not matched to a gene: 6. The CDR3 region is CASSVEGRGSYGYTF. The CDR3 DNA follows: TGTGCCAGCAGCGTAGAAGGCAGGGGGAGCTATGGCTACACCTTC.

The chain uses TRBV2 and TRBJ1-1, with 7 bases that match TRBD1. The CDR3 is 12 residues long. Germline V gene data show CDR1 as SNHLY and CDR2 as FYNNEI. The J segment lost 9 bases and the V segment lost 6 bases, leaving 7 bases of the junction unmatched. In nucleotides, the CDR3 is TGTGCCAGCAGCGATCCGGGACAGAAAGCTTTCTTT. Translating it yields CASSDPGQKAFF.

The chain has TRBV3-1 (or the pseudogene TRBV3-2) and TRBJ2-7; 8 nucleotides align to TRBD1. V shed 0 bases, J shed 7 bases, and the junction held 2 bases outside the gene matches. Germline CDR1 reads LGHDT; CDR2 reads YNNKEL (reference sequence). The CDR3 is 13 residues long. CDR3 amino acids: CASSQETGDEQYF. In nucleotides, the CDR3 is TGTGCCAGCAGCCAAGAGACAGGGGATGAGCAGTACTTC.

The chain carries TRBV10-3 and TRBJ2-1, with no clear D. There are 16 residues in the CDR3. Germline CDR1 reads ENHRY; CDR2 reads SYGVKD. The germline V and J ends were trimmed by 11 bases and 4 bases, with 24 bases remaining between them. CDR3 protein: CASGVELGSKYNEQFF. CDR3 DNA sequence: TGTGCCTCCGGAGTGGAGCTCGGGTCAAAATACAATGAGCAGTTCTTC.

The chain couples TRBV6-6 to TRBJ1-6; D gene uncertain. CDR1 is MNHNY, CDR2 SVGAGI, per germline (reference sequence). The CDR3 consists of 14 residues. Trimming removed 5 bases at V and 10 bases at J, with 15 bases between. In DNA form, the CDR3 reads TGTGCCAGCAGTCCCGTGGCGGGGAGCTCACCCCTCCACTTT. It yields the protein CASSPVAGSSPLHF.

The V gene is TRBV27, the J gene TRBJ2-5; perhaps TRBD1 as D (5 bases). Deletions cut 7 bases from V and 4 bases from J, with 16 bases between. Looked up from germline, CDR1 is MNHEY and CDR2 is SMNVEV (reference sequence). This CDR3 contains 14 residues. Written as DNA, the CDR3 is TGTGCCAGCACAAGAGACAGTTTGGGAGAGACCCAGTACTTC. This sequence encodes CASTRDSLGETQYF.

The genes are TRBV6-2 or TRBV6-3 and TRBJ2-5; TRBD2 matches at 11 bases. CDR3 size: 16 residues. CDR1 and CDR2 (germline): MNHEY, SVGEGT. V dropped 5 bases and J dropped 3; count of bases not matched to a gene: 8. CDR3 DNA: TGTGCCAGCAGTAAACGAGCGGGACTAGCGGAAGAGACCCAGTACTTC. Residues: CASSKRAGLAEETQYF.

The chain combines TRBV10-3 with TRBJ1-1; TRBD1 matches at 7 bases. The CDR3 loop spans 16 amino acids. Trimming at V came to 3 bases and at J to 4 bases, leaving 11 bases not matched to a gene. Germline loops: CDR1 ENHRY, CDR2 SYGVKD. In DNA form, the CDR3 reads TGTGCCATCAGTGATGGGTCGAGGGGGCGGGGCACTGAAGCTTTCTTT. Its translation is CAISDGSRGRGTEAFF.

The chain employs TRBV5-6 and TRBJ2-7; 9 bases match TRBD1. The CDR3 loop spans 15 amino acids. Trimming cost V 5 bases and J 5 bases; bases outside gene matches: 11. Germline V CDR1 and CDR2: SGHDT, YYEEEE. The CDR3 spells CASRVTRTGDNEQYF. Written as DNA, the CDR3 is TGTGCCAGCAGAGTTACTCGGACAGGGGACAACGAGCAGTACTTC.

This chain uses TRBV6-4 with TRBJ2-1; 7 bases are a match to TRBD2. Germline CDR1 and CDR2: MRHNA and SNTAGT. V dropped 3 bases and J dropped 7; count of bases not matched to a gene: 9. The CDR3 has 15 residues. CDR3 nucleotides: TGTGCCAGCAGTGATGGGCGGGAGTTTAGGAATGAGCAGTTCTTC. Residues: CASSDGREFRNEQFF.

The rearrangement uses TRBV21-1 and TRBJ2-3; TRBD2 is the table's D call, not checked against the DNA. TRBV21-1 is a pseudogene segment. This CDR3 has 17 residues. CDR3 DNA: TGTGCCAGCAGCAAACAGGAGGAGGGAGGGGGCACAGATACGCAGTATTTT. It specifies CASSKQEEGGGTDTQYF.